This T cell receptor beta chain is drawn from a study of blood T cell repertoires in COVID-19. About the research overall: T cells, B-cell-depleted T cells, or PBMCs supplied cDNA or gDNA.

The table came from immunoSEQ multiplex PCR; TCRdb's copy has only in-frame clones and leaves some out. The sample includes approximately 320,000 clones, approximately 85% seen only once; the top ten take 7.2%. The V end was cut by 5 bases, the J end by 9 bases, with 20 bases between. The CDR3 runs to 14 residues. Germline V gene data show CDR1 as SEHNR and CDR2 as FQNEAQ (reference sequence). V is TRBV7-9 and J is TRBJ2-7; weak D call: TRBD1 (6 bases). This TCR derives from a human donor in a cohort sampled during active COVID-19. Specimen: peripheral blood. The CDR3 DNA sequence: TGTGCCAGCAGCCCGCTCGGACAGCTTACGAGGCAGTACTTC. This codes for CASSPLGQLTRQYF. Supplemented by reference TRBV7-9 and TRBJ2-7, the full variable domain reads DTGVSQNPRHKITKRGQNVTFRCDPISEHNRLYWYRQTLGQGPEFLTYFQNEAQLEKSRLLSDRFSAERPKGSFSTLEIQRTEQGDSAMYLCASSPLGQLTRQYFGPGTRLTVT.